Listed below are T cell receptor beta chains from one sample, sequenced in a study of cytomegalovirus exposure and HLA in healthy donors. The repertoire was sequenced with immunoSEQ multiplex PCR; TCRdb's copy has only in-frame clones and lacks some. In the table there are over 70,000 clones, 90% to 95% of which are singletons. The source material was PBMCs. Every receptor here comes from a woman aged 18-35 years in good health and CMV-seronegative. Both conserved end residues are part of each CDR3. The D gene is left open where the match is weak.

j_gene: TRBJ1-6
d_gene: -
v_gene: TRBV7-2
CDR3aa: CASSLVVRVRSSYNSPLHF

j_gene: TRBJ1-6
d_gene: -
v_gene: TRBV28
CDR3aa: CASSFGIFNSPLHF

j_gene: TRBJ2-3
d_gene: -
v_gene: TRBV5-1
CDR3aa: CASSLQGSDTQYF

j_gene: TRBJ1-2
d_gene: TRBD1
v_gene: TRBV14
CDR3aa: CASSQDRGPYGYTF

j_gene: TRBJ1-4
d_gene: TRBD1
v_gene: TRBV5-1
CDR3aa: CASSGDRGSEKLFF

j_gene: TRBJ2-7
d_gene: TRBD1
v_gene: TRBV2
CDR3aa: CASSKVWDRGPKEQYF

j_gene: TRBJ1-1
d_gene: -
v_gene: TRBV7-9
CDR3aa: CASSQSQATAEAFF

j_gene: TRBJ1-2
d_gene: -
v_gene: TRBV29-1
CDR3aa: CSVEDSGVIVYGYTF

j_gene: TRBJ1-1
d_gene: -
v_gene: TRBV28
CDR3aa: CASSPRRRAFF

j_gene: TRBJ1-5
d_gene: TRBD1
v_gene: TRBV6-1
CDR3aa: CASSALIGGGSNQPQHF

j_gene: TRBJ2-3
d_gene: TRBD1
v_gene: TRBV11-3
CDR3aa: CASSLGGQVTDTQYF

j_gene: TRBJ1-4
d_gene: -
v_gene: TRBV4-3
CDR3aa: CASSQWYGEEKLFF

j_gene: TRBJ2-1
d_gene: TRBD1
v_gene: TRBV6-4
CDR3aa: CASSDDRDSYNEQFF

j_gene: TRBJ1-1
d_gene: -
v_gene: TRBV4-1
CDR3aa: CASSQDGRGAEAFF

j_gene: TRBJ2-3
d_gene: TRBD2
v_gene: TRBV30
CDR3aa: CAWSPGTSGGRGTDTQYF

j_gene: TRBJ1-4
d_gene: TRBD1
v_gene: TRBV28
CDR3aa: CASSYGTGVEKLFF

j_gene: TRBJ1-3
d_gene: -
v_gene: TRBV30
CDR3aa: CAWSRGTPSGNTIYF

j_gene: TRBJ2-1
d_gene: -
v_gene: TRBV19
CDR3aa: CASSFEQGPRNEQFF

j_gene: TRBJ2-1
d_gene: TRBD2
v_gene: TRBV11-1
CDR3aa: CASSLRLAGGPYNEQFF

j_gene: TRBJ2-7
d_gene: TRBD1
v_gene: TRBV19
CDR3aa: CASRGGLSYEQYF

j_gene: TRBJ1-5
d_gene: TRBD1
v_gene: TRBV19
CDR3aa: CASRPDRGNQPQHF

j_gene: TRBJ2-3
d_gene: -
v_gene: TRBV9
CDR3aa: CASSVASGSYTQYF

j_gene: TRBJ2-3
d_gene: TRBD2
v_gene: TRBV11-2
CDR3aa: CASSLASGGETDTQYF

j_gene: TRBJ1-3
d_gene: -
v_gene: TRBV4-2
CDR3aa: CASSQAGRGTGNTIYF

j_gene: TRBJ2-7
d_gene: -
v_gene: TRBV7-2
CDR3aa: CASSSIGDGTYEQYF

j_gene: TRBJ2-7
d_gene: TRBD2
v_gene: TRBV9
CDR3aa: CASSPGGTSYEQYF

j_gene: TRBJ1-4
d_gene: -
v_gene: TRBV2
CDR3aa: CASSRDTYNEKLFF

j_gene: TRBJ2-7
d_gene: TRBD2
v_gene: TRBV19
CDR3aa: CASIGGSSYEQYF

j_gene: TRBJ2-1
d_gene: -
v_gene: TRBV4-1
CDR3aa: CASSQDGGRGGRFNEQFF

j_gene: TRBJ1-1
d_gene: -
v_gene: TRBV9
CDR3aa: CASSVATNTEAFF

j_gene: TRBJ1-2
d_gene: -
v_gene: TRBV5-6
CDR3aa: CASTPGDRSYYGYTF

j_gene: TRBJ1-1
d_gene: -
v_gene: TRBV6-6
CDR3aa: CASSYSLQGVVGEAFF

j_gene: TRBJ2-1
d_gene: TRBD1
v_gene: TRBV5-1
CDR3aa: CASSWMDRAYNEQFF

j_gene: TRBJ2-1
d_gene: TRBD2
v_gene: TRBV29-1
CDR3aa: CSVDGGGANEQFF

j_gene: TRBJ2-7
d_gene: TRBD1
v_gene: TRBV7-8
CDR3aa: CASTPVSGGFNEQYF

j_gene: TRBJ1-2
d_gene: TRBD1
v_gene: TRBV7-9
CDR3aa: CASSPESGTVYGYTF

j_gene: TRBJ2-7
d_gene: TRBD2
v_gene: TRBV7-2
CDR3aa: CASSLLSSGGSGEQYF

j_gene: TRBJ1-5
d_gene: -
v_gene: TRBV25-1
CDR3aa: CASSARRGDSVGQPQHF

j_gene: TRBJ2-7
d_gene: -
v_gene: TRBV5-4
CDR3aa: CASSLAEKYEQYF

j_gene: TRBJ2-4
d_gene: TRBD1
v_gene: TRBV30
CDR3aa: CAWSQPGQPNKNIQYF

j_gene: TRBJ2-5
d_gene: -
v_gene: TRBV9
CDR3aa: CASSPGVAVRQETQYF

j_gene: TRBJ1-2
d_gene: TRBD1
v_gene: TRBV6-1
CDR3aa: CASRRDRGANYGYTF